This T cell receptor (beta chain) derives from a study of control samples from healthy donors and cancer patients. TCRdb's table, derived via immunoSEQ multiplex PCR, lists solely in-frame clones and lacks some. The data hold approximately 210,000 clones, with about 91% observed a single time. The receptor's source is a young man in good health. The material sequenced was blood.

The CDR3 nucleotides are TGTGCCAGCAGCCGGACAGGCGGAAACACCATATATTTT. It is translated as CASSRTGGNTIYF. The chain combines TRBV5-4 with TRBJ1-3; 7 bases are shared with TRBD1. Trimming at V came to 4 bases and at J to 4 bases, leaving 2 bases not matched to a gene. This CDR3 region has 13 residues. Per germline, CDR1 SGHNT and CDR2 YYREEE (reference sequence). The variable domain in full, with the rest retrieved from reference TRBV5-4 and TRBJ1-3, is ETGVTQSPTHLIKTRGQQVTLRCSSQSGHNTVSWYQQALGQGPQFIFQYYREEENGRGNFPPRFSGLQFPNYSSELNVNALELDDSALYLCASSRTGGNTIYFGEGSWLTVV.